These 29 T cell receptor beta chains were sequenced from one sample in a study of Ad26.COV2.S vaccination and SARS-CoV-2 variants. Profiled with immunoSEQ multiplex PCR; TCRdb holds only in-frame clones, not every one. The data contain approximately 90,000 clones, under 90% of them seen just once; the ten biggest clones take up approximately 15%. Sequencing was performed on peripheral blood, taken after recovery from COVID-19. The receptors come from a human donor who had recovered from COVID-19.

This clone was detected once. The chain couples TRBV19 to TRBJ1-2; TRBD1 aligns across 9 bases. The germline gives CDR1 LNHDA, CDR2 SQIVND (reference sequence). V lost 2 bases to trimming and J lost 7 bases; unmatched junction nucleotides: 2. The CDR3 sequence is 13 residues long. DNA for the CDR3: TGTGCCAGTAGTATATCGACAGGGGGTGGCTACACCTTC. This codes for CASSISTGGGYTF.

The CDR3 protein is CASSYLGEREDTQYF. CDR3 bases: TGTGCCAGCAGTTACTTAGGTGAAAGGGAGGATACGCAGTATTTT. This rearrangement joins TRBV6-5 to TRBJ2-3; tentative D call: TRBD2 (5 bases). Deletions cut 1 base from V and 6 bases from J, with 14 bases between. There are 15 residues in the CDR3. The germline V gene encodes CDR1 MNHEY and CDR2 SVGAGI.

The chain joins TRBV2 to TRBJ1-6; 7 bases align to TRBD1. Germline V gene lookup returns CDR1 SNHLY and CDR2 FYNNEI. CDR3 length: 17 amino acids. Losses at the gene ends were 5 bases for V and 6 bases for J; bases not matched to a gene: 13. In DNA form, the CDR3 reads TGTGCCAGCAGTAGTACGGGACAGCTTTCTTCTAATTCACCCCTCCACTTT. This encodes CASSSTGQLSSNSPLHF.

This clone was picked up a small number of times. The chain joins TRBV6-5 to TRBJ2-7; D gene ambiguous. From germline, CDR1 is MNHEY and CDR2 SVGAGI. V lost 6 bases and J lost 2, with 11 bases in between. The CDR3 contains 13 residues. The CDR3 region is CASRAEITYEQYF. The CDR3, as DNA: TGTGCCAGCAGGGCGGAGATTACCTACGAGCAGTACTTC.

This chain joins TRBV4-1 and TRBJ2-7, with a tentative D call TRBD2 (6 bases). V was pared by 5 bases and J by 0 bases, with 11 bases between. CDR1 MGHRA and CDR2 YSYEKL come from the germline V gene. This CDR3 has 14 residues. Here the CDR3 reads CASSDRESSYEQYF. The CDR3 nucleotides are TGCGCCAGCAGCGATCGGGAGTCCTCCTACGAGCAGTACTTC.

The chain recombines TRBV7-9 with TRBJ2-7, with 10 bases lining up with TRBD1. This CDR3 region has 16 residues. V lost 0 bases and J lost 2; bases outside the gene matches: 4. In germline, CDR1 is SEHNR, CDR2 FQNEAQ (reference sequence). This chain's CDR3 is CASSLAQGTGAYEQYF. The CDR3 region has the DNA TGTGCCAGCAGCTTAGCGCAAGGGACAGGGGCCTACGAGCAGTACTTC.

This rearrangement joins TRBV7-2 to TRBJ2-3; no definite D call. This CDR3 spans 16 amino acids. Germline values: CDR1 SGHTA, CDR2 FQGNSA. Trimming took 1 base from V and 3 from J, leaving 14 bases between them. The CDR3 spells CASSLELPMGTDTQYF. CDR3 nucleotide sequence: TGTGCCAGCAGCTTAGAACTCCCGATGGGAACAGATACGCAGTATTTT.

The chain has TRBV11-3 and TRBJ1-1, with D possibly matching TRBD1 (5 bases). Germline lookup yields CDR1 SGHNT and CDR2 YENEEA. V dropped 5 bases and J dropped 1 base, with 11 bases sitting between them. This CDR3 comprises 14 residues. CDR3 in amino acids: CASSLRGGNTEAFF. CDR3 nucleotide sequence: TGTGCCAGCAGCCTTCGGGGGGGGAACACTGAAGCTTTCTTT.

This clone was seen ten or more times. V gene TRBV28 combines with J gene TRBJ2-5; D is uncertain. The CDR3 contains 12 residues. CDR1 is MDHEN and CDR2 is SYDVKM in the germline V gene. V dropped 3 bases and J dropped 5 bases, with 7 bases sitting between them. The CDR3 spells CASSFNGETQYF. As DNA, the CDR3 is TGTGCCAGCAGTTTTAATGGGGAGACCCAGTACTTC.

The chain has TRBV19 and TRBJ2-5, with 13 bases aligning to TRBD2. CDR3 length: 15 residues. V lost 6 bases, J lost 5 bases, and 6 bases stayed unmatched. Germline loops: CDR1 LNHDA, CDR2 SQIVND (reference sequence). The CDR3 bases are TGTGCCAGTAGCGGACTAGCGGGAGCGGGGGAGACCCAGTACTTC. Translated: CASSGLAGAGETQYF.

The chain employs TRBV7-2 and TRBJ2-7; 7 nucleotides agree with TRBD2. The CDR3 runs to 14 residues. Germline CDR1 is SGHTA and CDR2 is FQGNSA. Germline trimming cut 5 bases from V and 6 bases from J; bases unmatched to any gene: 10. The CDR3 bases are TGTGCCAGCAGCCCTGAGCGGGACGAGCTCGAGCAGTACTTC. Encoded protein: CASSPERDELEQYF.

V is TRBV5-6 and J is TRBJ2-2; 9 bases fit TRBD1. Germline CDR1 reads SGHDT; CDR2 reads YYEEEE. This CDR3 is 15 amino acids long. Trimming took 3 bases from V and 6 from J; bases not matched to a gene: 6. The CDR3 coding sequence is TGTGCCAGCAGCTGGGGGACAGGGCGGGCCGGGGAGCTGTTTTTT. This gives the protein CASSWGTGRAGELFF.

The V call is TRBV5-4, the J call TRBJ2-3; D remains unclear. The CDR3 is made up of 15 amino acids. The germline V and J ends were trimmed by 2 bases and 1 base, with 11 bases remaining between them. Germline CDR1 is SGHNT and CDR2 is YYREEE (reference sequence). For the CDR3, the DNA is TGTGCCAGCAGCTTTTCCAGCACTCGCACAGATACGCAGTATTTT. Amino acid sequence: CASSFSSTRTDTQYF.

This chain uses TRBV7-8 with TRBJ1-5; D is ambiguous. CDR1 is SGHVS and CDR2 is FQNEAQ in the germline V gene. The V end lost 4 bases, the J end lost 0 bases, and 10 bases lay between the germline ends. The CDR3 is made up of 15 amino acids. CDR3 residues: CASSSRTYSNQPQHF. CDR3 sequence (DNA): TGTGCCAGCAGCTCCCGGACTTATAGCAATCAGCCCCAGCATTTT.

The rearrangement links TRBV10-3 to TRBJ1-1; D ambiguous. The CDR3 loop spans 13 amino acids. Germline lookup yields CDR1 ENHRY and CDR2 SYGVKD. Trimming pared 5 bases from V and 0 bases from J, leaving 7 bases between. The CDR3 loop is CAISSGVNTEAFF. The CDR3 DNA sequence: TGTGCCATCAGTTCGGGAGTGAACACTGAAGCTTTCTTT.

This chain connects TRBV7-9 to TRBJ2-7; D gene uncertain. CDR1 SEHNR and CDR2 FQNEAQ come from the germline V gene (reference sequence). V lost 5 bases to trimming and J lost 0 bases, with 2 bases between them. The CDR3 loop spans 11 amino acids. Here the CDR3 reads CASSASYEQYF. DNA for the CDR3: TGTGCCAGCAGCGCCTCCTACGAGCAGTACTTC.

The rearrangement links TRBV28 to TRBJ2-7; D might be TRBD2 (5 bases). The CDR3 runs to 14 residues. Deletions cut 5 bases from V and 6 bases from J, with 17 bases between. From germline, CDR1 is MDHEN and CDR2 SYDVKM. The DNA for the CDR3 is TGTGCCAGCAGTCTAGCAGACGTTTTTGCCGAGCAGTACTTC. This sequence encodes CASSLADVFAEQYF.

The chain links TRBV5-5 to TRBJ1-4; possible D gene TRBD1, 5 bases. Trimming stripped 1 base from V and 7 bases from J, with 14 bases between. The CDR3 runs to 15 residues. Germline-derived CDR1 and CDR2 are SGHKS and YYEKEE (reference sequence). The CDR3 nucleotides are TGTGCCAGCAGCTTGAAGCGGCAGGGTGGTGAAAAACTGTTTTTT. It specifies CASSLKRQGGEKLFF.

The genes are TRBV19 and TRBJ2-2; 12 positions match TRBD2. The trim removed 9 bases at V and 4 bases at J, leaving 9 bases unmatched. The CDR3 sequence is 16 residues long. Germline CDR1 is LNHDA and CDR2 is SQIVND (reference sequence). Here the CDR3 reads CASQLLAGGGTGELFF. CDR3 DNA sequence: TGTGCCAGCCAATTACTAGCGGGAGGTGGCACCGGGGAGCTGTTTTTT.

The V call is TRBV5-8, the J call TRBJ2-1; weak D call: TRBD2 (5 bases). V dropped 4 bases and J dropped 9 bases, with 14 bases sitting between them. The CDR3 is 13 amino acids. CDR1 is SGHTS and CDR2 is YDEGEE in the germline V gene. The DNA for the CDR3 is TGTGCCAGCAGCCAAATGATCCGGGGTGAGCAGTTCTTC. Translating gives CASSQMIRGEQFF.

The chain carries TRBV27 and TRBJ2-7, with 11 nucleotides matching TRBD1. The CDR3 sequence is 15 residues long. The germline CDR1 and CDR2 sequences are MNHEY and SMNVEV (reference sequence). V shed 5 bases, J shed 6 bases, and the junction held 9 bases outside the gene matches. CDR3 loop: CASSGVWDRGAEQYF. The CDR3 region has the DNA TGTGCCAGCAGTGGGGTGTGGGACAGGGGGGCCGAGCAGTACTTC.

The J gene is TRBJ2-3, the V gene TRBV27; 13 bases fit TRBD2. The CDR3 loop spans 17 amino acids. J lost 5 bases, V lost 8 bases, and 13 bases had no gene match. Looked up from germline, CDR1 is MNHEY and CDR2 is SMNVEV (reference sequence). CDR3 sequence reads: CASRSQGLAGEIDTQYF. CDR3 DNA sequence: TGTGCCAGCCGCAGCCAAGGACTAGCGGGAGAAATAGATACGCAGTATTTT.

The V call is TRBV9, the J call TRBJ2-7; a weak D match, TRBD1 (6 bases). Trimming left V 1 base short and J 2 bases short, with 16 bases between. The V gene's germline CDR1 is SGDLS and CDR2 YYNGEE. This CDR3 spans 16 amino acids. The CDR3 DNA sequence: TGTGCCAGCAGCGTATACGAGGGACAACCGGCCTACGAGCAGTACTTC. Amino acid sequence: CASSVYEGQPAYEQYF.

The chain couples TRBV15 to TRBJ2-2; no definite D call. Germline CDR1 and CDR2: LNHNV and YYDKDF (reference sequence). The V and J ends lost 3 bases and 4 bases respectively, with 6 bases between them. The CDR3 spans 13 residues. The chain's CDR3 is CATSRQTTGELFF. CDR3 coding DNA: TGTGCCACCAGCAGGCAAACCACCGGGGAGCTGTTTTTT.

V usage is TRBV28 and J usage is TRBJ2-6, with D possibly matching TRBD1 (6 bases). V shed 6 bases and J shed 3 bases, with 15 bases lying between them. The CDR3 contains 16 residues. From germline, CDR1 is MDHEN and CDR2 SYDVKM. CDR3 nucleotides: TGTGCCAGCAGCTCAACAGGGTTTGATGGGGCCAACGTCCTGACTTTC. Protein sequence: CASSSTGFDGANVLTF.

The J gene is TRBJ2-1, the V gene TRBV29-1; TRBD1 matches 8 bases. The CDR3 runs 13 residues. Trimming at V came to 7 bases and at J to 8 bases, leaving 10 bases not matched to a gene. The germline V gene encodes CDR1 SQVTM and CDR2 ANQGSEA. CDR3 DNA sequence: TGCAGCGCTAGACAGGGGTCATGGGATGAGCAGTTCTTC. Its protein product is CSARQGSWDEQFF.

The chain is built from TRBV5-6 and TRBJ1-3, with 8 bases lining up with TRBD1. J was trimmed by 4 bases and V by 7 bases; bases with no gene match: 10. CDR3 length: 15 residues. Germline assignment: CDR1 SGHDT and CDR2 YYEEEE. The CDR3 nucleotides read TGTGCCAGCCATATACTGGACAGGGTGGGAAACACCATATATTTT. Translated, it gives CASHILDRVGNTIYF.

The chain carries TRBV28 and TRBJ1-6; D is ambiguous. There are 15 residues in the CDR3. V lost 7 bases to trimming and J lost 7 bases, with 17 bases between them. Germline V lookup: CDR1 MDHEN, CDR2 SYDVKM. The CDR3 coding sequence is TGTGCCAGCATCCCGGGGAGAGGTAGGAATTCACCCCTCCACTTT. It translates to CASIPGRGRNSPLHF.

This clone has only one observation. The V gene is TRBV28, the J gene TRBJ1-1, with no clear D. Trimming removed 3 bases from V and 0 bases from J, with 5 bases in between. The CDR3 length is 13 residues. Per germline, CDR1 MDHEN and CDR2 SYDVKM. CDR3: CASSFGLNTEAFF. For the CDR3, the DNA is TGTGCCAGCAGTTTCGGGCTGAACACTGAAGCTTTCTTT. The complete variable domain, with remaining parts taken from reference TRBV28 and TRBJ1-1, reads DVKVTQSSRYLVKRTGEKVFLECVQDMDHENMFWYRQDPGLGLRLIYFSYDVKMKEKGDIPEGYSVSREKKERFSLILESASTNQTSMYLCASSFGLNTEAFFGQGTRLTVV.